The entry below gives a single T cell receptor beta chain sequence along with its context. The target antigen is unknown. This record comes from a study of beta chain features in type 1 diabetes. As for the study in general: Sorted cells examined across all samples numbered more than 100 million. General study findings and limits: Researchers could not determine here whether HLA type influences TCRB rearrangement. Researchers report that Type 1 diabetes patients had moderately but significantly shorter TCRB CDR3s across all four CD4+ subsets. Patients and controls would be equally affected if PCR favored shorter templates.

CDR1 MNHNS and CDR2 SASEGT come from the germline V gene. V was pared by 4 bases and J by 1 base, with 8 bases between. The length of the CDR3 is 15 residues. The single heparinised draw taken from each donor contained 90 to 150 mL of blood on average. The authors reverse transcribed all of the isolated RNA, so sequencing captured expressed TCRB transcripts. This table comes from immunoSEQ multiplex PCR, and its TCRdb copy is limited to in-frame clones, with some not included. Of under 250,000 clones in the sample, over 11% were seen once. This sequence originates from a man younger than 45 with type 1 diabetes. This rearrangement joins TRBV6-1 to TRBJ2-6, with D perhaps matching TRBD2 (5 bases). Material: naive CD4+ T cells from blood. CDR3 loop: CASSALASGANVLTF. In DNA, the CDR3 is TGTGCCAGCAGTGCCCTAGCATCTGGGGCCAACGTCCTGACTTTC.